These 14 T cell receptor beta chains were all obtained from the same sample, sequenced in a study of cytomegalovirus exposure and HLA in healthy donors. It was with 60 Vbeta and 13 Jbeta primers that the PCR ran. This table comes from immunoSEQ multiplex PCR, and its TCRdb copy is limited to in-frame clones, with some not included. The sample contains fewer than 250,000 clones, 82% of which appear only once. Specimen: PBMCs. Every receptor here comes from a man between 40 and 49 years old in good health and CMV-seropositive.

The CDR3: CASSEAYGRVNTEAFF. The CDR3 DNA sequence: TGTGCCAGCAGTGAAGCGTATGGGAGGGTGAACACTGAAGCTTTCTTT. The chain uses TRBV6-1 and TRBJ1-1; unclear D gene. CDR1 MNHNS and CDR2 SASEGT come from the germline V gene. The V end was cut by 0 bases, the J end by 0 bases, with 11 bases between. This CDR3 comprises 16 residues.

The chain joins TRBV6-1 to TRBJ2-3, with no clear D. The CDR3 covers 14 residues. From germline, CDR1 is MNHNS and CDR2 SASEGT. With 7 bases removed from V and 0 bases from J, the gap between germline ends came to 11 bases. This chain's CDR3 is CASNPGPSTDTQYF. The CDR3 nucleotides are TGTGCCAGCAATCCGGGTCCAAGCACAGATACGCAGTATTTT.

The V gene is TRBV28, the J gene TRBJ1-1; D remains ambiguous. This CDR3 has 13 amino acids. The V gene's germline CDR1 is MDHEN and CDR2 SYDVKM. Trimming removed 1 base from V and 6 bases from J, with 9 bases in between. The CDR3 protein is CASSLLFGSEAFF. In DNA, the CDR3 is TGTGCCAGCAGTTTATTATTTGGCTCTGAAGCTTTCTTT.

As for this clone: This sample includes further DNA sequences coding for the same CDR3. The chain has TRBV27 and TRBJ1-2, with 11 bases lining up with TRBD1. Unmatched junction bases numbered 5, after V lost 4 bases and J lost 4 bases. Germline V CDR1 and CDR2: MNHEY, SMNVEV (reference sequence). The CDR3 spans 15 residues. The CDR3 sequence is CASSSTGTGGYGYTF. The CDR3 DNA sequence: TGTGCCAGCAGTTCCACCGGGACAGGGGGCTATGGCTACACCTTC.

This chain joins TRBV7-9 and TRBJ2-7, with a weak D call TRBD2 (5 bases). This CDR3 spans 16 amino acids. V gave up 0 bases and J gave up 3 bases, with 15 bases separating them. The germline gives CDR1 SEHNR, CDR2 FQNEAQ (reference sequence). The CDR3 loop is CASSLATGSPLYEQYF. The CDR3, as DNA: TGTGCCAGCAGCTTAGCGACGGGGTCCCCCCTCTACGAGCAGTACTTC. Supplemented by reference TRBV7-9 and TRBJ2-7, the full variable domain reads DTGVSQNPRHKITKRGQNVTFRCDPISEHNRLYWYRQTLGQGPEFLTYFQNEAQLEKSRLLSDRFSAERPKGSFSTLEIQRTEQGDSAMYLCASSLATGSPLYEQYFGPGTRLTVT.

This clone was seen a handful of times. This chain connects TRBV25-1 to TRBJ1-6; D not resolved. This CDR3 contains 15 residues. Germline loops: CDR1 MGHDK, CDR2 SYGVNS. With 5 bases removed from V and 0 bases from J, the gap between germline ends came to 8 bases. CDR3 sequence: CASSLQSSYNSPLHF. The CDR3 DNA sequence: TGTGCCAGCAGTTTACAGAGCTCCTATAATTCACCCCTCCACTTT.

This clone was seen once. The chain is built from TRBV7-3 and TRBJ2-2, with D tentatively TRBD2 (6 bases). This CDR3 region has 16 residues. The germline V gene encodes CDR1 SGHTA and CDR2 FQGTGA. V was clipped by 1 base and J by 2 bases, with 11 bases between them. The DNA of the CDR3 is TGTGCCAGCAGCTTAAGGGAGACTAGAAACACCGGGGAGCTGTTTTTT. Translation: CASSLRETRNTGELFF.

The chain couples TRBV18 to TRBJ2-7, with D perhaps TRBD2 (6 bases). V was cut by 6 bases and J by 0 bases, with 15 bases left in between. The CDR3 has 15 amino acids. CDR1 and CDR2 (germline): KGHSH, LQKENI. CDR3 loop: CASSPLAISSYEQYF. Here the CDR3 DNA reads TGTGCCAGCTCCCCCCTAGCGATCAGCTCCTACGAGCAGTACTTC.

Comment on this clone: Distinct nucleotide sequences in the sample also encode this CDR3. This chain joins TRBV5-6 and TRBJ2-3, with a possible D match to TRBD2 (5 bases). Trimming shortened V by 1 base and J by 3 bases, and 15 bases separated the two germline ends. The CDR3 is 16 amino acids. CDR1 is SGHDT, CDR2 YYEEEE, per germline. CDR3 loop: CASSLPRLARTDTQYF. CDR3 nucleotide sequence: TGTGCCAGCAGCTTGCCGCGTCTAGCTCGAACAGATACGCAGTATTTT.

The chain joins TRBV10-3 to TRBJ1-4; 12 bases align to TRBD1. V was pared by 3 bases and J by 8 bases, with 10 bases of the junction left unmatched. The CDR3 totals 17 residues. Germline CDR1 ENHRY, CDR2 SYGVKD. The CDR3 DNA sequence: TGTGCCATCAGTGAAACGGGACAGGGGGCGAAATACGAAAAACTGTTTTTT. Its protein product is CAISETGQGAKYEKLFF.

The J gene is TRBJ2-7, the V gene TRBV7-9, with TRBD2 matching 11 bases. This CDR3 comprises 9 residues. Looked up from germline, CDR1 is SEHNR and CDR2 is FQNEAQ (reference sequence). The CDR3 DNA follows: TGTGCCAGCAAAGGGACTAGCGGCGTC. Its translation: CASKGTSGV.

V is TRBV10-3 and J is TRBJ2-3, with 9 bases lining up with TRBD2. Germline V gene lookup returns CDR1 ENHRY and CDR2 SYGVKD. The CDR3 has 16 residues. V trimming: 2 bases; J trimming: 0 bases; junction bases outside the gene matches: 3. CDR3 amino acids: CAISEVGLASTDTQYF. The DNA for the CDR3 is TGTGCCATCAGTGAGGTGGGACTAGCTAGCACAGATACGCAGTATTTT.

The V gene is TRBV19, the J gene TRBJ2-7, with 9 positions matching TRBD2. V trimming: 6 bases; J trimming: 5 bases; junction bases outside the gene matches: 8. From germline, CDR1 is LNHDA and CDR2 SQIVND (reference sequence). The CDR3 spans 14 residues. The CDR3 loop is CASRGLAGTNEQYF. CDR3 nucleotide sequence: TGTGCCAGTAGGGGCCTAGCGGGAACAAACGAGCAGTACTTC. The full variable domain, in which reference TRBV19 and TRBJ2-7 provide the parts outside the CDR3, is DGGITQSPKYLFRKEGQNVTLSCEQNLNHDAMYWYRQDPGQGLRLIYYSQIVNDFQKGDIAEGYSVSREKKESFPLTVTSAQKNPTAFYLCASRGLAGTNEQYFGPGTRLTVT.

The chain combines TRBV9 with TRBJ2-3; 9 bases match TRBD1. The CDR3 is 16 amino acids. V shed 3 bases and J 1 base; nucleotides not matched to a gene: 6. Looked up from germline, CDR1 is SGDLS and CDR2 is YYNGEE. CDR3: CASSAAGTGRTDTQYF. The CDR3 region has the DNA TGTGCCAGCAGCGCCGCCGGGACAGGGCGCACAGATACGCAGTATTTT.